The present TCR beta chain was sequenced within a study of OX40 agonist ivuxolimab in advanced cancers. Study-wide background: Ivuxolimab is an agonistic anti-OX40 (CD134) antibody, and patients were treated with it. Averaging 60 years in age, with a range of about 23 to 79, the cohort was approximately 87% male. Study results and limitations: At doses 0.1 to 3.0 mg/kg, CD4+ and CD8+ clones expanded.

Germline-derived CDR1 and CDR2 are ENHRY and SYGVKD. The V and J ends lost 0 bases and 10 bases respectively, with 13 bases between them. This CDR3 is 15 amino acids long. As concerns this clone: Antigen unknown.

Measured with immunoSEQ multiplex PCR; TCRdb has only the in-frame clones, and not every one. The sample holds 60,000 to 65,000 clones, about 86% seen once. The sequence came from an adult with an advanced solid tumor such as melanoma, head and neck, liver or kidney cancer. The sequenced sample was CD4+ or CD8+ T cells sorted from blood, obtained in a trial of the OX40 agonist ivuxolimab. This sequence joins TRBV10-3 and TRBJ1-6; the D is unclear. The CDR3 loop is CAISESAQSESPLHF. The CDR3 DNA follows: TGTGCCATCAGTGAGTCGGCACAGTCAGAATCACCCCTCCACTTT.